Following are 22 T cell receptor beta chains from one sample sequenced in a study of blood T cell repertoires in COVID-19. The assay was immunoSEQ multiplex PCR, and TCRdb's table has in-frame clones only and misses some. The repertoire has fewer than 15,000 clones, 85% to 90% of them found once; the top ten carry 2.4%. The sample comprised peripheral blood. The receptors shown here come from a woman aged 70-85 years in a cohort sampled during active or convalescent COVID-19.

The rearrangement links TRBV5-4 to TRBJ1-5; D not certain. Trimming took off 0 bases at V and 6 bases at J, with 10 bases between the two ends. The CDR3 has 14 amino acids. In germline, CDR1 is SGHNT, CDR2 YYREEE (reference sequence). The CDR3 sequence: CASSLVLGVQPQHF. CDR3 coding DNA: TGTGCCAGCAGCTTGGTTCTGGGAGTTCAGCCCCAGCATTTT. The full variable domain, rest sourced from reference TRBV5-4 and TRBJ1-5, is ETGVTQSPTHLIKTRGQQVTLRCSSQSGHNTVSWYQQALGQGPQFIFQYYREEENGRGNFPPRFSGLQFPNYSSELNVNALELDDSALYLCASSLVLGVQPQHFGDGTRLSIL.

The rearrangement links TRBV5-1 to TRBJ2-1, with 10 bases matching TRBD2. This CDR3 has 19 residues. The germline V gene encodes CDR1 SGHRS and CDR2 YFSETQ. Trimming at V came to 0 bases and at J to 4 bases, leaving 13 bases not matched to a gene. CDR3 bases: TGCGCCAGCAGCTTGGCAGGGCCTAGCGGGGGACAGAAGTACAATGAGCAGTTCTTC. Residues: CASSLAGPSGGQKYNEQFF.

The CDR3 loop reads CASSVEERGYGYTF. As DNA, the CDR3 is TGTGCCAGCAGCGTAGAGGAAAGAGGATATGGCTACACCTTC. This rearrangement joins TRBV9 to TRBJ1-2; D gene ambiguous. The CDR3 length is 14 residues. CDR1 and CDR2 (germline): SGDLS, YYNGEE. Trimming took off 0 bases at V and 5 bases at J, with 11 bases between the two ends. Looking up the rest from reference TRBV9 and TRBJ1-2 gives the full variable domain: DSGVTQTPKHLITATGQRVTLRCSPRSGDLSVYWYQQSLDQGLQFLIQYYNGEERAKGNILERFSAQQFPDLHSELNLSSLELGDSALYFCASSVEERGYGYTFGSGTRLTVV.

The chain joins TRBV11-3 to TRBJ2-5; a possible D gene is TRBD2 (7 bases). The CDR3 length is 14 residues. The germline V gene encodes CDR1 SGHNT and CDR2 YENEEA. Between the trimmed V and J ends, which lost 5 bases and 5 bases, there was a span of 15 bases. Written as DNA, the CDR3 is TGTGCCAGCAGCCTCGGGGGGCTTGGGGAGACCCAGTACTTC. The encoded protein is CASSLGGLGETQYF.

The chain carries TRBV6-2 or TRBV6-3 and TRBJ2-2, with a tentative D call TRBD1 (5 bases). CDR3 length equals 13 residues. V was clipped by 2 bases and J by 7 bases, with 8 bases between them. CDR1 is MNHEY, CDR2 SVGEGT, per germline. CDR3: CASSYVGVGELFF. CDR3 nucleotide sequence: TGTGCCAGCAGTTACGTAGGGGTCGGGGAGCTGTTTTTT.

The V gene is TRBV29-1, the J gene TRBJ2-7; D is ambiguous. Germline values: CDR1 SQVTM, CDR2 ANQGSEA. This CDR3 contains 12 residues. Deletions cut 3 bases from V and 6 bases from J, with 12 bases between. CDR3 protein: CSVETALGEQYF. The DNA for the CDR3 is TGCAGCGTTGAGACCGCTCTAGGCGAGCAGTACTTC.

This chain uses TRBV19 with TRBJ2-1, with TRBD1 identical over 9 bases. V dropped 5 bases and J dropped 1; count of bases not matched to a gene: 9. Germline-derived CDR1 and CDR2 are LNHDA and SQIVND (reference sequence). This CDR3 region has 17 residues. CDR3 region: CASSAPGQGRSYNEQFF. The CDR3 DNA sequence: TGTGCCAGTAGTGCCCCGGGACAGGGAAGGTCCTACAATGAGCAGTTCTTC.

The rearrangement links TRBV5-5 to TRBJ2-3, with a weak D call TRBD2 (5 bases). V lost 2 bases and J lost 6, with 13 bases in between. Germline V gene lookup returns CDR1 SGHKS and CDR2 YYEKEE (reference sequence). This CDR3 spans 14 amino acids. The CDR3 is CASSFWSRADTQYF. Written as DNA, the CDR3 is TGTGCCAGCAGCTTTTGGTCGCGGGCCGATACGCAGTATTTT.

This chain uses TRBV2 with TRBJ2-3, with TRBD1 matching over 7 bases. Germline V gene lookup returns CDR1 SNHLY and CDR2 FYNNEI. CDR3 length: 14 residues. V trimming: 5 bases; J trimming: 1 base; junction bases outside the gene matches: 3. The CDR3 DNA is TGTGCCAGCAGTAGACAGGGACGCACAGATACGCAGTATTTT. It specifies CASSRQGRTDTQYF.

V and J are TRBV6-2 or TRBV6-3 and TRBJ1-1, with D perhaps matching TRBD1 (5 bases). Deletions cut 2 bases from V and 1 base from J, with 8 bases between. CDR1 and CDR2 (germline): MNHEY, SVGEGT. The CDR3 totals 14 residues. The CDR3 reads CASSYGQGNTEAFF. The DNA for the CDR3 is TGTGCCAGCAGTTACGGTCAGGGGAACACTGAAGCTTTCTTT.

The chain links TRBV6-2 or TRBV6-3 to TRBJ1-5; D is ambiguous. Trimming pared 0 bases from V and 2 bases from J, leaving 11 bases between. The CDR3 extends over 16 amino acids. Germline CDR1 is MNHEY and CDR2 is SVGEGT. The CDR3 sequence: CASSYSGRLGNQPQHF. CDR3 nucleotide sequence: TGTGCCAGCAGTTACTCGGGGAGGTTGGGCAATCAGCCCCAGCATTTT.

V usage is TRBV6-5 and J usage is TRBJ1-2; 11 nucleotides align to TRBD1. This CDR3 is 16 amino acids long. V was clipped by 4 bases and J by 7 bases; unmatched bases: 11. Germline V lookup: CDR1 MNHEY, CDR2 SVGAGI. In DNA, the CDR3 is TGTGCCAGCAGTTTTTCACGTTCCGGGACAGGGGGTGGCTACACCTTC. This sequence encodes CASSFSRSGTGGGYTF.

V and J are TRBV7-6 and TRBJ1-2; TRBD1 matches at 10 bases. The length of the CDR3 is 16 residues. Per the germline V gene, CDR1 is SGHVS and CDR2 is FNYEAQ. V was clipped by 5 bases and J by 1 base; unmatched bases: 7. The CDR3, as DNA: TGTGCCAGCAGCCCAGGGGACAGGGGCCTTAACTATGGCTACACCTTC. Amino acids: CASSPGDRGLNYGYTF.

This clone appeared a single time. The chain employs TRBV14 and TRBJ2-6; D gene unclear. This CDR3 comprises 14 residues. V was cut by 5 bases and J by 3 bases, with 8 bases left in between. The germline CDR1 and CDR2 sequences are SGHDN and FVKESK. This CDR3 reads CASSFGGGANVLTF. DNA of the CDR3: TGTGCCAGCAGCTTTGGCGGTGGGGCCAACGTCCTGACTTTC.

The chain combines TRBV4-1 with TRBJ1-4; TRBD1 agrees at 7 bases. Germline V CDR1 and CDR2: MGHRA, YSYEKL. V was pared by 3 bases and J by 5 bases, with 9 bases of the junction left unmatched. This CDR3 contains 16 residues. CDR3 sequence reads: CASSQRPDRVNEKLFF. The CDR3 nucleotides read TGCGCCAGCAGCCAGCGACCCGACAGGGTAAATGAAAAACTGTTTTTT.

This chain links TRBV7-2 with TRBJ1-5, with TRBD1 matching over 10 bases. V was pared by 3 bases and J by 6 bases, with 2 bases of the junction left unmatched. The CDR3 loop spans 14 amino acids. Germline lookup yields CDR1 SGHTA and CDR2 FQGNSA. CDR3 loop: CASSLGTGAQPQHF. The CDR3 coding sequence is TGTGCCAGCAGCTTGGGGACAGGGGCTCAGCCCCAGCATTTT.

The CDR3 DNA sequence: TGTGCCAGCAGCTCATACACCGGGGAGCTGTTTTTT. This codes for CASSSYTGELFF. The chain is built from TRBV11-3 and TRBJ2-2; D gene uncertain. The V end was cut by 4 bases, the J end by 3 bases, with 3 bases between. The CDR3 totals 12 residues. Germline values: CDR1 SGHNT, CDR2 YENEEA.

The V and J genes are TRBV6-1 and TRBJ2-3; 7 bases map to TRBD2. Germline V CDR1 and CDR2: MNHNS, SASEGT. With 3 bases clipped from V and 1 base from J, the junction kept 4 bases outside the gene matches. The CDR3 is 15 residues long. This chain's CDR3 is CASSEVGGGTDTQYF. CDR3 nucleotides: TGTGCCAGCAGTGAGGTGGGGGGGGGCACAGATACGCAGTATTTT.

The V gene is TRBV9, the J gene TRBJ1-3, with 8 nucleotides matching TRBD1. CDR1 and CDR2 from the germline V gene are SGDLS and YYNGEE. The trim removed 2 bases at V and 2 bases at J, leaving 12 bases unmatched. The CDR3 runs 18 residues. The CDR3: CASSVGQGDRFTGNTIYF. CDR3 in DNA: TGTGCCAGCAGCGTCGGACAGGGCGATAGATTCACTGGAAACACCATATATTTT.

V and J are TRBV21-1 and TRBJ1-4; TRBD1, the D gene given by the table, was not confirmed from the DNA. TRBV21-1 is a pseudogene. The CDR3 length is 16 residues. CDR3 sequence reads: CASTLTGPSANEKLFF. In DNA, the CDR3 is TGTGCCAGCACCCTTACAGGGCCATCGGCTAATGAAAAACTGTTTTTT.

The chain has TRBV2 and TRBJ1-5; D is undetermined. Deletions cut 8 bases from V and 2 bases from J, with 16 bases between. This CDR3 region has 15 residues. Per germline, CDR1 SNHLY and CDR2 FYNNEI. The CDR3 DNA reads TGTGCCAGCTGGGCGGGGTGGGCGGGCAATCAGCCCCAGCATTTT. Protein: CASWAGWAGNQPQHF. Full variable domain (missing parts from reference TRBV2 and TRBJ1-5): EPEVTQTPSHQVTQMGQEVILRCVPISNHLYFYWYRQILGQKVEFLVSFYNNEISEKSEIFDDQFSVERPDGSNFTLKIRSTKLEDSAMYFCASWAGWAGNQPQHFGDGTRLSIL.

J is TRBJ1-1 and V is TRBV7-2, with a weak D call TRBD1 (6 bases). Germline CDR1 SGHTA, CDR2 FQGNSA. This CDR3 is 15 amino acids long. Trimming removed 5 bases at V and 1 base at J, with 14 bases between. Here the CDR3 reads CASSPRGLPNTEAFF. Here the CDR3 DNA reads TGTGCCAGCAGCCCGCGGGGGCTACCGAACACTGAAGCTTTCTTT.